This TCR beta chain came from a study of shared clonotypes between healthy human individuals. As for this clone: Its antigen is as yet unknown.

The V and J ends lost 5 bases and 3 bases, in that order; junction bases with no gene match: 9. The CDR3 spans 16 residues. Germline V gives CDR1 SGHVS, CDR2 FQNEAQ. How the authors handled the data: ImmunoSEQ sequences covered only the junction and lacked quality scores; filtering therefore differed. TCRdb's table, derived via immunoSEQ multiplex PCR, lists solely in-frame clones and lacks some. For V, J and clone size, that table is used; D and trimming come from the DNA. The sample carries about a million clones, 60% to 85% recorded once. Donors were Caucasian adults residing in Nashville, Tennessee, USA. Notes on the study in general: Relative to their counterparts shared across all four donors, non-shared clonotypes exhibited diminished generation probabilities. The study sampled only blood, and tissue repertoires likely differ.

The TCR was taken from a man between 18 and 29 years old in good health. Some clones in this sample may be carry-over from other donors' samples. The chain links TRBV7-8 to TRBJ2-2; TRBD2 aligns across 7 bases. Sample: memory CD4+ T cells from PBMCs. As for subset: CD45RA-negative fraction. The CDR3 sequence: CASSPYAAGHTGELFF. Written as DNA, the CDR3 is TGTGCCAGCAGCCCGTATGCAGCGGGGCACACCGGGGAGCTGTTTTTT.